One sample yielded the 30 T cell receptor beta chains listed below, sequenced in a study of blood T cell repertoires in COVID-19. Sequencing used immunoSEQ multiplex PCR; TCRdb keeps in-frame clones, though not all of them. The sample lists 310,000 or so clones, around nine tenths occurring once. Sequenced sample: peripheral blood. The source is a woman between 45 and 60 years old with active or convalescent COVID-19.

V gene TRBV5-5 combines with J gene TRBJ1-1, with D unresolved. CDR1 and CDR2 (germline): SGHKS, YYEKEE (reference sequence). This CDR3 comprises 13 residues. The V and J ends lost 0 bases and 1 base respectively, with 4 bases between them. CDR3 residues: CASSLGRNTEAFF. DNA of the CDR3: TGTGCCAGCAGCTTGGGCAGGAACACTGAAGCTTTCTTT.

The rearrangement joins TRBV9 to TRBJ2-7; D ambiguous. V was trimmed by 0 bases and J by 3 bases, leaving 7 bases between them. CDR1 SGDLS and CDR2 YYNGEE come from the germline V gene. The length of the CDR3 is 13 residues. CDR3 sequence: CASSVANSYEQYF. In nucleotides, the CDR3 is TGTGCCAGCAGCGTAGCCAACAGCTACGAGCAGTACTTC. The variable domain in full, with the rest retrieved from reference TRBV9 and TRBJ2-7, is DSGVTQTPKHLITATGQRVTLRCSPRSGDLSVYWYQQSLDQGLQFLIQYYNGEERAKGNILERFSAQQFPDLHSELNLSSLELGDSALYFCASSVANSYEQYFGPGTRLTVT.

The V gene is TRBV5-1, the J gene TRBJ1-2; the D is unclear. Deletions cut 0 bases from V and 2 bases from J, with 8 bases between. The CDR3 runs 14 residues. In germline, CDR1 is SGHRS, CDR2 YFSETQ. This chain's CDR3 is CASSLGIENYGYTF. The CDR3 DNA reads TGCGCCAGCAGCTTGGGTATCGAGAACTATGGCTACACCTTC.

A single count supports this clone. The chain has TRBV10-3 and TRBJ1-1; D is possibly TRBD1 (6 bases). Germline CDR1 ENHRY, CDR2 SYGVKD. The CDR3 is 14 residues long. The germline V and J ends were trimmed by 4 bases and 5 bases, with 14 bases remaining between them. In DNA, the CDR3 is TGTGCCATCAGTGTAGGGGGGGCAGGAACTGAAGCTTTCTTT. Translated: CAISVGGAGTEAFF.

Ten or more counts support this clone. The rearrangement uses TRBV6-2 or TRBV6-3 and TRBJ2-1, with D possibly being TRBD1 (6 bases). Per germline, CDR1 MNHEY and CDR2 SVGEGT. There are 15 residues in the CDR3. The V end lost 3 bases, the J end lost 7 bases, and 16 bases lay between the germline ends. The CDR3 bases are TGTGCCAGCAGTTATATAGTCGGACAGCCGAATGAGCAGTTCTTC. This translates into CASSYIVGQPNEQFF.

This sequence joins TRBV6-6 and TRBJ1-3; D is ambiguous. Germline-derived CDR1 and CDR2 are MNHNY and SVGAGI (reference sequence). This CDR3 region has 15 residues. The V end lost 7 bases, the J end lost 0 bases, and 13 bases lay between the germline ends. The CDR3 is CASTPDSSSGNTIYF. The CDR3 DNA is TGTGCCAGCACCCCCGACTCTAGCTCTGGAAACACCATATATTTT.

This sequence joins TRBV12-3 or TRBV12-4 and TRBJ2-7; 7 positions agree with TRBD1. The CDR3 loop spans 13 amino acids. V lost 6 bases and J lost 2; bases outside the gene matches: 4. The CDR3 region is CASSDRVTYEQYF. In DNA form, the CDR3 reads TGTGCCAGCAGCGACAGGGTGACCTACGAGCAGTACTTC.

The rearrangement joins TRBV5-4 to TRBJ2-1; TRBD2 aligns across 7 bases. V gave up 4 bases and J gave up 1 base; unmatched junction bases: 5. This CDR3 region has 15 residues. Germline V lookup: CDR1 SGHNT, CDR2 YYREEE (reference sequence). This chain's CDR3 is CASSRSSGSYNEQFF. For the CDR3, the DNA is TGTGCCAGCAGCCGTTCTAGCGGTTCCTACAATGAGCAGTTCTTC.

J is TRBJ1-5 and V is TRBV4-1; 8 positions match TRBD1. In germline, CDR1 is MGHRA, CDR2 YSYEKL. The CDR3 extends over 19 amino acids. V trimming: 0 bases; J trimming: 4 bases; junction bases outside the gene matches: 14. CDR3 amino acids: CASSQDHGTGDMWNQPQHF. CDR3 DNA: TGCGCCAGCAGCCAAGATCATGGGACAGGTGACATGTGGAATCAGCCCCAGCATTTT.

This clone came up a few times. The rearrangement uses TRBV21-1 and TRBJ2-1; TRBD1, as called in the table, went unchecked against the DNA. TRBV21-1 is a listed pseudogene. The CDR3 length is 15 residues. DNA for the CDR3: TGTGCCAGCACCCCGGGGACAGTTATTTACAATGAGCAGTTCTTC. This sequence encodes CASTPGTVIYNEQFF.

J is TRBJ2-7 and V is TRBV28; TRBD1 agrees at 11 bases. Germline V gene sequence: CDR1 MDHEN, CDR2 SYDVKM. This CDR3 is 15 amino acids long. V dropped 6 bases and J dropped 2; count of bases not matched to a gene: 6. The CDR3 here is CASRDRGRRTYEQYF. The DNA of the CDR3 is TGTGCCAGCAGGGACAGGGGGCGGCGAACCTACGAGCAGTACTTC.

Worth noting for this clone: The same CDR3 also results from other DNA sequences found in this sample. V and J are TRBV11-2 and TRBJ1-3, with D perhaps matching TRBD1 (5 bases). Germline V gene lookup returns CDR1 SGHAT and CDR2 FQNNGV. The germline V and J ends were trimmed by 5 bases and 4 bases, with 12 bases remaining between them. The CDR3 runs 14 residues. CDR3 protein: CASSPRGDGNTIYF. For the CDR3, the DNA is TGTGCCAGCAGCCCGCGGGGGGACGGAAACACCATATATTTT.

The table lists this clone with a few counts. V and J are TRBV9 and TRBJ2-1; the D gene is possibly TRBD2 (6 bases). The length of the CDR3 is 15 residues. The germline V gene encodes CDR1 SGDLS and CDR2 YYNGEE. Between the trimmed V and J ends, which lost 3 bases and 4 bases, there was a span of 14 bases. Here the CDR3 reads CASSEGTLLYNEQFF. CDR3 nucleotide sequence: TGTGCCAGCAGCGAGGGGACTCTTCTGTACAATGAGCAGTTCTTC.

This chain's CDR3 is CASSPPHRGTETQYF. The CDR3 DNA reads as TGTGCCAGCTCACCACCTCACAGGGGAACAGAGACCCAGTACTTC. V is TRBV18 and J is TRBJ2-5, with 7 bases lining up with TRBD1. CDR3 length: 15 residues. Germline CDR1 and CDR2: KGHSH and LQKENI. Unmatched junction bases numbered 5, after V lost 0 bases and J lost 4 bases.

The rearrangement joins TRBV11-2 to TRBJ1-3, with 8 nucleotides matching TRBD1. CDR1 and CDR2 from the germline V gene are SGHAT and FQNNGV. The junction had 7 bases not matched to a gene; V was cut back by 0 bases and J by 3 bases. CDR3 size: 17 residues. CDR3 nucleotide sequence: TGTGCCAGCAGCTTAGATGGTAACAGGGGGTTTGGAAACACCATATATTTT. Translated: CASSLDGNRGFGNTIYF.

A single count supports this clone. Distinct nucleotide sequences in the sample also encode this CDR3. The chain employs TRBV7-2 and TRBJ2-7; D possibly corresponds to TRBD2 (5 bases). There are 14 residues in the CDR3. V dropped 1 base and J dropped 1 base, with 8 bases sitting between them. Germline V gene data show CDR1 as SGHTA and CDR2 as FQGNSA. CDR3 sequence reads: CASSLDRGSYEQYF. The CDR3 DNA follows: TGTGCCAGCAGCTTAGATCGGGGATCCTACGAGCAGTACTTC.

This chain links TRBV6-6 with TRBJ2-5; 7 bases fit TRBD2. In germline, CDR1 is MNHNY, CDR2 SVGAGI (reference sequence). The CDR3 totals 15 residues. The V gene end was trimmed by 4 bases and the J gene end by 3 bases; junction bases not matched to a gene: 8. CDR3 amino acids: CASSSQRGSKETQYF. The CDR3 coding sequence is TGTGCCAGCAGTTCCCAGCGGGGCAGCAAAGAGACCCAGTACTTC.

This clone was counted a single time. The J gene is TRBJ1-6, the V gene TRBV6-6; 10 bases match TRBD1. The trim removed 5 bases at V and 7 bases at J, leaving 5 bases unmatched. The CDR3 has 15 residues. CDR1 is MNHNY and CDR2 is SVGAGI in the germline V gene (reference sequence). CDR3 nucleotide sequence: TGTGCCAGCAGTACTCCGGGACAGGGGAATTCACCCCTCCACTTT. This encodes CASSTPGQGNSPLHF.

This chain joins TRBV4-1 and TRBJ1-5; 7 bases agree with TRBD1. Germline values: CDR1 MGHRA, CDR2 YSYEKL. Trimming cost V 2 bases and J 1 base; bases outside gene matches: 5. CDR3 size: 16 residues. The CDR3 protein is CASSQLNRGSNQPQHF. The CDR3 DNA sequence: TGCGCCAGCAGCCAACTAAACAGGGGAAGCAATCAGCCCCAGCATTTT.

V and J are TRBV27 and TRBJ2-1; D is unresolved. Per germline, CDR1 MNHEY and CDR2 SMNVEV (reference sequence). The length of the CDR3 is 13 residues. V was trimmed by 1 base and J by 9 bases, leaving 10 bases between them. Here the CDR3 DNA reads TGTGCCAGCAGTTTATTCTGGCAGGCTGAGCAGTTCTTC. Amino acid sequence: CASSLFWQAEQFF.

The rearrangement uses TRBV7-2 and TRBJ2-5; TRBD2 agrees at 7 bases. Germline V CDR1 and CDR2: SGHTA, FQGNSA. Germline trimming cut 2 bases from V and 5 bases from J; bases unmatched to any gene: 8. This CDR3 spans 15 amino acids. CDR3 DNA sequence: TGTGCCAGCAGCTTATTGGTGGGAGGGTCCGAGACCCAGTACTTC. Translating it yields CASSLLVGGSETQYF.

Here the CDR3 reads CASSGGYGQPQHF. In DNA, the CDR3 is TGTGCCAGCAGTGGGGGCTATGGCCAGCCCCAGCATTTT. The V gene is TRBV2, the J gene TRBJ1-5, with D possibly being TRBD1 (5 bases). This CDR3 has 13 residues. The germline V gene encodes CDR1 SNHLY and CDR2 FYNNEI. The V and J ends lost 4 bases and 7 bases respectively, with 11 bases between them.

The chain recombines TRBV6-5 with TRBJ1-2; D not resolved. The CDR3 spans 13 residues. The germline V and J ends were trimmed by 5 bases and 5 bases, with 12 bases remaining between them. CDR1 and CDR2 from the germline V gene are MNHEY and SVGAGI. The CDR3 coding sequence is TGTGCCAGCAGTCTAGCTCGGGGATATGGCTACACCTTC. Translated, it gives CASSLARGYGYTF.

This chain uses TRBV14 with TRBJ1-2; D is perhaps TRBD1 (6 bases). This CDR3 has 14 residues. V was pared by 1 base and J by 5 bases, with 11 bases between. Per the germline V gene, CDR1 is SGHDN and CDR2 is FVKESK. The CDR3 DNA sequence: TGTGCCAGCAGCCAAGGGACAGCACTTTATGGCTACACCTTC. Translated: CASSQGTALYGYTF.

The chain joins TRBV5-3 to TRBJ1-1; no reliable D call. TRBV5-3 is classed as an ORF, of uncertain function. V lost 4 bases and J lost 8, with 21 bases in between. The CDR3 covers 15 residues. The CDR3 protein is CARSPRWARPGEAFF. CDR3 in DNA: TGTGCCAGAAGCCCGAGATGGGCCCGTCCTGGAGAAGCTTTCTTT.

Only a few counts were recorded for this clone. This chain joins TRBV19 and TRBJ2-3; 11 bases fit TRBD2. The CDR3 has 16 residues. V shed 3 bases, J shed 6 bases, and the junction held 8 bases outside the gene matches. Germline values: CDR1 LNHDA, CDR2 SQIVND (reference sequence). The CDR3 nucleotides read TGTGCCAGTAGTATCCAGGCTAGCGGGGGGCAGGATACGCAGTATTTT. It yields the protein CASSIQASGGQDTQYF.

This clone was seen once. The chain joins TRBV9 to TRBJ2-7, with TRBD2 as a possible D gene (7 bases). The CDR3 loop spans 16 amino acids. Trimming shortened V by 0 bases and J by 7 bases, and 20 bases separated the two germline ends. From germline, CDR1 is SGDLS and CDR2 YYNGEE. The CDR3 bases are TGTGCCAGCAGCGTAGGAGGGGGAGGGCTCATGGAGGAGCAGTACTTC. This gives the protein CASSVGGGGLMEEQYF.

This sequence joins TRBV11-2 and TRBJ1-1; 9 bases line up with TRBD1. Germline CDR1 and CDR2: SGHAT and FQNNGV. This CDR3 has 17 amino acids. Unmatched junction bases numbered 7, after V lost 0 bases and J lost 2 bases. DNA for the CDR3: TGTGCCAGCAGCTTAGATGGGGGGACAGGGAGAAACACTGAAGCTTTCTTT. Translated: CASSLDGGTGRNTEAFF.

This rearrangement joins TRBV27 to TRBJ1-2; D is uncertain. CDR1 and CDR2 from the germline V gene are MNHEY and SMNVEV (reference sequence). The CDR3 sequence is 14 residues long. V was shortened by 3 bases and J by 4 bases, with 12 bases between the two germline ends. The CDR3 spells CASSLIPQSYGYTF. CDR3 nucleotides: TGTGCCAGCAGTTTGATTCCTCAGTCCTATGGCTACACCTTC.

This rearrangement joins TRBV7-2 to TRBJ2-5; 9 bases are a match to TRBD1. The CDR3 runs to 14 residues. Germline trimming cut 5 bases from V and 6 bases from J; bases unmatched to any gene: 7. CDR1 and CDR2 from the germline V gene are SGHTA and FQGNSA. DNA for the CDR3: TGTGCCAGCAGCATGACAGGGGGATGGCAGACCCAGTACTTC. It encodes CASSMTGGWQTQYF. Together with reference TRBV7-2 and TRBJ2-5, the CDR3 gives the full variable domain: GAGVSQSPSNKVTEKGKDVELRCDPISGHTALYWYRQSLGQGLEFLIYFQGNSAPDKSGLPSDRFSAERTGGSVSTLTIQRTQQEDSAVYLCASSMTGGWQTQYFGPGTRLLVL.